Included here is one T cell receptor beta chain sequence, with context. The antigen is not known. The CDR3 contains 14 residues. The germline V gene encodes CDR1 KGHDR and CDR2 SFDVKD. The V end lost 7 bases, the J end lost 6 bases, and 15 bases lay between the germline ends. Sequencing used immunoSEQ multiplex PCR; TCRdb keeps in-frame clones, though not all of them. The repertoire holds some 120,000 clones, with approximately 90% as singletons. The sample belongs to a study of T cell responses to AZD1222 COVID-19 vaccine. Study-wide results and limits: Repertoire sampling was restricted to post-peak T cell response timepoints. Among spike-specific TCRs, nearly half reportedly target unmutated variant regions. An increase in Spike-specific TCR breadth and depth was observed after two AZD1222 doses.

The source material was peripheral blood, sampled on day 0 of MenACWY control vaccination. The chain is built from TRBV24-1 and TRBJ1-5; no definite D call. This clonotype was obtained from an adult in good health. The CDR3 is CATRVEVRVQPQHF. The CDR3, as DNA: TGTGCCACCAGAGTTGAGGTTAGGGTTCAGCCCCAGCATTTT.